A selection of T cell receptor beta chains follows, all from one sample in a study of OX40 agonist ivuxolimab in advanced cancers. TCRdb's table, derived via immunoSEQ multiplex PCR, lists solely in-frame clones and lacks some. Of 70,000 or so clones listed, 80% to 90% are singletons. Material: CD4+ or CD8+ T cells sorted from blood, obtained in a trial of the OX40 agonist ivuxolimab. The receptors here all came from an adult with an advanced solid tumor such as melanoma, head and neck, liver or kidney cancer. The CDR3 runs from the conserved cysteine through the conserved F or W. Each record gives: V gene, D gene, J gene, clone size, CDR3 DNA, CDR3 protein. D genes are given only for firm matches. The size field is filled for only some rows; it gives once, few, many or a size class.

TRBV13,-,TRBJ2-7,-,TGTGCCAGCAGCTTAGCGGGACTGTTCCCCTACGAGCAGTACTTC,CASSLAGLFPYEQYF
TRBV10-3,-,TRBJ2-3,-,TGTGCAGTAGGGTACACAGATACGCAGTATTTT,CAVGYTDTQYF
TRBV7-9,-,TRBJ1-1,-,TGTGCCAGCAGCACGTTACAGTGGGGGAACACTGAAGCTTTCTTT,CASSTLQWGNTEAFF
TRBV6-1,-,TRBJ1-5,-,TGTGCCAGCAGTGGCTCGGGGCCAAGCAATCAGCCCCAGCATTTT,CASSGSGPSNQPQHF
TRBV7-6,-,TRBJ1-1,many,TGTGCCAGCAGCGAACAGGGTTACACTGAAGCTTTCTTT,CASSEQGYTEAFF
TRBV2,-,TRBJ2-2,-,TGTGCCAGCAGTTTCGGGGAAGGGAAGTCTTCCGGGGAGCTGTTTTTT,CASSFGEGKSSGELFF
TRBV6-5,-,TRBJ1-4,-,TGTGCCAGCAGTGCCGACAGAGGGGTAGGGCTGTTTTTT,CASSADRGVGLFF
TRBV30,-,TRBJ2-7,once,TGTGCCTGGAGGTCCAGGGTGGTCACCTACGAGCAGTACTTC,CAWRSRVVTYEQYF
TRBV5-6,-,TRBJ1-5,-,TGTGCCAGCAGCTCCGGTAGGGCGAGCAATCAGCCCCAGCATTTT,CASSSGRASNQPQHF
TRBV6-5,-,TRBJ2-7,-,TGTGCCAGCACCCCCGGGACATCCTACGAGCAGTACTTC,CASTPGTSYEQYF
TRBV10-1,TRBD1,TRBJ1-1,-,TGCGCCAGCAGTGAACAGGGGACCACTGAAGCTTTCTTT,CASSEQGTTEAFF
TRBV4-2,TRBD2,TRBJ2-1,-,TGTGCCAGCAGCCAAGGGGTAGCGGGGGCAGGGGGGAATGAGCAGTTCTTC,CASSQGVAGAGGNEQFF
TRBV4-1,TRBD1,TRBJ1-2,-,TGCGCCAGCAGCCCATTACCGGGACAGACCTATGGCTACACCTTC,CASSPLPGQTYGYTF
TRBV5-1,-,TRBJ1-6,few,TGCGCCAGCAGCCCCAGGACAGACCCGAGCTCCTATAATTCACCCCTCCACTTT,CASSPRTDPSSYNSPLHF
TRBV11-2,-,TRBJ2-2,-,TGTGCCAGCAGCCATCATAGGGGGGAGCTGTTTTTT,CASSHHRGELFF
TRBV5-1,TRBD2,TRBJ2-3,-,TGCGCCAGCAGCCCCGGCGGGGGAACAGATACGCAGTATTTT,CASSPGGGTDTQYF
TRBV19,-,TRBJ2-4,once,TGTGCCAGTAGTCCTACCGGGACTAACATTCAGTACTTC,CASSPTGTNIQYF
TRBV2,TRBD1,TRBJ1-4,-,TGTGCCAGCAGCGAGACAGGGAGGGCTAATGAAAAACTGTTTTTT,CASSETGRANEKLFF
TRBV6-5,-,TRBJ1-1,-,TGTGCCAGCATCGACGTAGGGCGGACTGAAGCTTTCTTT,CASIDVGRTEAFF
TRBV11-3,TRBD2,TRBJ2-3,-,TGTGCCAGCAGCTTAAGAGTAACGGGGGGGCCTAGAGATACGCAGTATTTT,CASSLRVTGGPRDTQYF
TRBV6-5,-,TRBJ1-4,-,TGTGCCAGCAGTCCCGAGGGGGTCGAAAAACTGTTTTTT,CASSPEGVEKLFF
TRBV4-2,TRBD2,TRBJ2-7,-,TGTGCCAGCAGCCATACCGGGACTAGCGGTTTCTACGAGCAGTACTTC,CASSHTGTSGFYEQYF
TRBV10-3,-,TRBJ2-4,-,TGTGCCATCAGTCCATCGGATAAGGGGGAACTAGCCAAAAACATTCAGTACTTC,CAISPSDKGELAKNIQYF
TRBV25-1,-,TRBJ2-7,few,TGTGCCAGCCAGTCGATCTACGAGCAGTACTTC,CASQSIYEQYF
TRBV20-1,-,TRBJ1-4,-,TGCAGTGCAGGGCAGGGCCTAAAACTGTTTTTT,CSAGQGLKLFF
TRBV6-5,TRBD1,TRBJ1-1,-,TGTGCCAGCCGGCTATCCGGGACAGTGAACACTGAAGCTTTCTTT,CASRLSGTVNTEAFF
TRBV11-1,-,TRBJ1-2,-,TGTGCCAGCAGCGGACAGTTAGTTAACTATGGCTACACCTTC,CASSGQLVNYGYTF
TRBV5-1,-,TRBJ1-2,-,TGCGCCAGCAGCTTGGGGGGAGGCATTAGGGTCACCGACTATGGCTACACCTTC,CASSLGGGIRVTDYGYTF
TRBV6-1,TRBD2,TRBJ2-4,-,TGTGCCAGCAGTGAGAATGGACTAGCGCAAAACATTCAGTACTTC,CASSENGLAQNIQYF
TRBV6-6,TRBD1,TRBJ1-4,-,TGTGCCAGCAGCCACTCGCAGGGGGGTGGTGAAAAACTGTTTTTT,CASSHSQGGGEKLFF
TRBV19,-,TRBJ2-6,-,TGTGCCAGTAGCCTGACTGGGGCCAACGTCCTGACTTTC,CASSLTGANVLTF
TRBV6-1,-,TRBJ2-3,-,TGTGCCACCCAAAGGGACGGAACCACAGATACGCAGTATTTT,CATQRDGTTDTQYF
TRBV30,-,TRBJ2-5,few,TGTGCCTGGGCGAGGAGTCGGCCCCAGGAGACCCAGTACTTC,CAWARSRPQETQYF
TRBV12-2,-,TRBJ2-7,-,TGTGCAAGCCCTGGACAGGTCTACGAGCAGTACTTC,CASPGQVYEQYF
TRBV6-4,-,TRBJ2-3,-,TGTGCCAGCAGTGACAGGGTCAGCACAGATACGCAGTATTTT,CASSDRVSTDTQYF
TRBV15,TRBD1,TRBJ2-7,-,TGTGCCACCAGCAGAGAAGGACAGGGTATATTCGAGCAGTACTTC,CATSREGQGIFEQYF
TRBV6-5,TRBD2,TRBJ2-7,-,TGTGCCAGCAGCCGGGGGGTACTCGGGAACTACGAGCAGTACTTC,CASSRGVLGNYEQYF